What follows are 5 T cell receptor beta chains derived from one specimen sequenced in a study of blood T cell repertoires in COVID-19. Clones were sequenced by immunoSEQ multiplex PCR, and TCRdb holds only the in-frame ones, with some missing. Here the sample spans over 130,000 clones, 84% being singletons. What was sequenced was PBMCs or T cells enriched from blood (not recorded which). Receptors were obtained from a woman in her fifties or sixties with acute COVID-19.

The chain is built from TRBV3-1 (or the pseudogene TRBV3-2) and TRBJ1-6, with 8 bases fitting TRBD1. Unmatched junction bases numbered 4, after V lost 3 bases and J lost 6 bases. The CDR3 runs to 15 residues. Germline V CDR1 and CDR2: LGHDT, YNNKEL (reference sequence). CDR3 bases: TGTGCCAGCAGCCACCAGGGACAGGCTAATTCACCCCTCCACTTT. Protein: CASSHQGQANSPLHF.

The chain joins TRBV16 to TRBJ1-2; possible D gene TRBD1, 5 bases. Germline assignment: CDR1 KGHSY and CDR2 FQNENV. CDR3 length: 17 amino acids. The V end was cut by 0 bases, the J end by 3 bases, with 17 bases between. The CDR3 nucleotides read TGTGCCAGCAGCCAATCAGCTTCACAGGCCGGGTACTATGGCTACACCTTC. This codes for CASSQSASQAGYYGYTF.

The V call is TRBV5-1, the J call TRBJ1-1; 9 bases are a match to TRBD1. Germline-derived CDR1 and CDR2 are SGHRS and YFSETQ. This CDR3 comprises 14 residues. V was pared by 3 bases and J by 5 bases, with 5 bases of the junction left unmatched. The chain's CDR3 is CASSSDRGDTEAFF. The CDR3 bases are TGCGCCAGCAGCTCTGACAGGGGGGATACTGAAGCTTTCTTT.

The V and J genes are TRBV19 and TRBJ1-2, with TRBD1 matching 9 bases. Trimming cost V 5 bases and J 7 bases; bases outside gene matches: 8. This CDR3 has 14 amino acids. Germline V gene lookup returns CDR1 LNHDA and CDR2 SQIVND (reference sequence). The CDR3 spells CASSPGQGGSGYTF. CDR3 nucleotides: TGTGCCAGTAGTCCGGGACAGGGAGGCTCTGGCTACACCTTC.

The rearrangement links TRBV2 to TRBJ2-2; D call uncertain. Trimming removed 1 base at V and 4 bases at J, with 7 bases between. Germline assignment: CDR1 SNHLY and CDR2 FYNNEI. The CDR3 extends over 14 amino acids. The CDR3 sequence: CASSEGFGTGELFF. The CDR3 DNA is TGTGCCAGCAGTGAAGGATTCGGCACCGGGGAGCTGTTTTTT.